The next 10 T cell receptor beta chains were all read from a single sample in a study of blood T cell repertoires in COVID-19 (dated by TCRdb to 2020 to 2022). To prepare the library, the immunoSEQ multiplex PCR assay was applied. The table was pulled from immuneACCESS by TCRdb, which kept in-frame rearrangements only. Such tables lose some clones; where checked, under half of the loss comes from unresolved V genes, and the rest has no known cause. This sample is represented by around 220,000 clones; 82% of them were singletons. The top ten constitute approximately 5% of the sample. Sequencing input: peripheral blood. These receptors all stem from a woman of 80 years or more with active or convalescent COVID-19.

This clone was seen only once. This sequence joins TRBV6-5 and TRBJ2-2; tentatively, D is TRBD2 (5 bases). V was pared by 5 bases and J by 4 bases, with 8 bases between. CDR3 size: 13 residues. Germline assignment: CDR1 MNHEY and CDR2 SVGAGI. The CDR3 spells CASSQDFTGELFF. The CDR3 DNA follows: TGTGCCAGCAGTCAGGACTTCACCGGGGAGCTGTTTTTT.

The chain employs TRBV28 and TRBJ1-3, with D possibly being TRBD1 (6 bases). CDR3 length: 21 amino acids. Germline lookup yields CDR1 MDHEN and CDR2 SYDVKM. With 3 bases removed from V and 2 bases from J, the gap between germline ends came to 29 bases. The CDR3 loop reads CASSFIQSGGFGGLAGNTIYF. CDR3 coding DNA: TGTGCCAGCAGTTTCATCCAGTCGGGGGGCTTTGGAGGTTTAGCTGGAAACACCATATATTTT.

This clone was observed a handful of times. The genes are TRBV29-1 and TRBJ1-1, with 11 bases matching TRBD1. This CDR3 contains 14 residues. The germline CDR1 and CDR2 sequences are SQVTM and ANQGSEA. The junction had 5 bases not matched to a gene; V was cut back by 5 bases and J by 3 bases. CDR3 DNA sequence: TGCAGCGTTATCGGACAGGGGGCGTACACTGAAGCTTTCTTT. This gives the protein CSVIGQGAYTEAFF.

J is TRBJ2-3 and V is TRBV10-1, with 8 bases aligning to TRBD1. The CDR3 spans 15 residues. Unmatched junction bases numbered 9, after V lost 4 bases and J lost 6 bases. Germline values: CDR1 WNHNN, CDR2 SYGVQD (reference sequence). CDR3 bases: TGCGCCAGCAGTGTTCGACAGGGGTGGGCGGATACGCAGTATTTT. This gives the protein CASSVRQGWADTQYF.

The V call is TRBV10-3, the J call TRBJ2-7; a weak D match, TRBD2 (6 bases). Germline assignment: CDR1 ENHRY and CDR2 SYGVKD. This CDR3 spans 14 amino acids. The ends were cut back, 6 bases at V and 2 bases at J, with 14 bases in the middle. CDR3 residues: CAIRGGTTAYEQYF. The CDR3 DNA is TGTGCCATCAGGGGCGGGACGACGGCCTACGAGCAGTACTTC.

The chain couples TRBV3-1 (or the pseudogene TRBV3-2) to TRBJ2-3; possibly TRBD2 for D (6 bases). Germline CDR1 reads LGHDT; CDR2 reads YNNKEL (reference sequence). Between the trimmed V and J ends, which lost 3 bases and 4 bases, there was a span of 11 bases. There are 14 residues in the CDR3. The CDR3 coding sequence is TGTGCCAGCAGCCAGGTACTAGCTGCAGATACGCAGTATTTT. It encodes CASSQVLAADTQYF.

This chain links TRBV20-1 with TRBJ1-1; possible D gene TRBD1, 6 bases. Germline loops: CDR1 DFQATT, CDR2 SNEGSKA (reference sequence). This CDR3 spans 17 amino acids. V lost 3 bases to trimming and J lost 3 bases, with 23 bases between them. CDR3 nucleotide sequence: TGCAGTGCTAGTGGAGCAGGGGCAAAGGGAATATACACTGAAGCTTTCTTT. This gives the protein CSASGAGAKGIYTEAFF.

The chain recombines TRBV5-1 with TRBJ1-5; no firm D call. The CDR3 has 14 amino acids. Trimming removed 0 bases at V and 8 bases at J, with 12 bases between. Per the germline V gene, CDR1 is SGHRS and CDR2 is YFSETQ. CDR3 amino acids: CASSLEGAGEPQHF. The CDR3 coding sequence is TGCGCCAGCAGCTTGGAGGGAGCAGGCGAGCCCCAGCATTTT.

V and J are TRBV3-1 (or the pseudogene TRBV3-2) and TRBJ2-5, with a tentative D call TRBD1 (6 bases). This CDR3 has 13 residues. Germline V lookup: CDR1 LGHDT, CDR2 YNNKEL (reference sequence). V was clipped by 7 bases and J by 4 bases, with 13 bases between them. CDR3 DNA: TGTGCCAGCACTCACAGGGTTTCAGAGACCCAGTACTTC. Protein: CASTHRVSETQYF.

The V gene is TRBV10-3, the J gene TRBJ1-1; 8 bases map to TRBD1. J was trimmed by 4 bases and V by 8 bases; bases with no gene match: 6. The CDR3 loop spans 13 amino acids. The germline V gene encodes CDR1 ENHRY and CDR2 SYGVKD. The CDR3 DNA is TGTGCCATCGGAAGACAGGGGACCACTGAAGCTTTCTTT. Protein: CAIGRQGTTEAFF.